This T cell receptor beta chain was sequenced during a study of blood T cell repertoires in COVID-19. Sequencing was performed with immunoSEQ multiplex PCR; in TCRdb, only in-frame clones are kept and a portion is missing. The sample includes about 160,000 clones, approximately 84% of them seen just once. The TCR comes from a woman aged 45-65 years with COVID-19, enrolled during active disease. Sequencing was done on a sample of peripheral blood.

The CDR3 DNA reads as TGTGCCAGCAGTCCTAGTGTTTATACGCAGTATTTT. It specifies CASSPSVYTQYF. The V and J genes are TRBV6-5 and TRBJ2-3, with D unclear. CDR1 is MNHEY and CDR2 is SVGAGI in the germline V gene. V was shortened by 5 bases and J by 7 bases, with 10 bases between the two germline ends. The CDR3 spans 12 residues.